This T cell receptor (beta chain) emerged from a study of tumor-infiltrating lymphocytes in primary liver carcinoma. Study-level background: The study enrolled male and female patients aged 30 to 69 years. Study outcomes and limitations: Top clones occupying all five tumor regions numbered only about 7-24%.

cDNA specific to TCR beta was made from 500 ng of total RNA, with a constant-region primer employed for priming. Generation of the TCR beta libraries relied on three nested multiplex PCR rounds using slightly modified ARM-PCR. PCR rounds one and two used TRBV1-TRBV30 forward primers with a C-beta reverse primer for approximately 10 cycles each. Via MiXCR, TCRdb re-called the multiplex PCR reads, giving one row per CDR3 protein. The sample includes about 50,000 distinct CDR3 sequences, about 78% seen only once; the top ten take roughly a quarter. Extraction of RNA together with DNA used roughly 19-32 mg of unsorted bulk tissue. The cohort consisted of patients whose primary liver carcinoma was surgically resected. CDR3 length: 14 amino acids. Germline CDR1 and CDR2: SGHRS and YFSETQ. Of note for this clonotype: The target antigen is unknown. One end of the junction is discordant with germline, which a read error may explain.

The sequence was collected from a man aged 35 to 55 with primary liver carcinoma and hepatitis B virus infection. The sample taken for sequencing was liver tumor tissue from sampling region 5. Regarding subset: tumor region T5, tumor centre. This chain connects TRBV5-1 to TRBJ2-7; the match to TRBD1 covers 7 bases. The CDR3 sequence: CASSRGTSRIEQYF. In nucleotides, the CDR3 is TGCGCTAGCAGCAGGGGGACATCTAGGATCGAGCAGTACTTC.